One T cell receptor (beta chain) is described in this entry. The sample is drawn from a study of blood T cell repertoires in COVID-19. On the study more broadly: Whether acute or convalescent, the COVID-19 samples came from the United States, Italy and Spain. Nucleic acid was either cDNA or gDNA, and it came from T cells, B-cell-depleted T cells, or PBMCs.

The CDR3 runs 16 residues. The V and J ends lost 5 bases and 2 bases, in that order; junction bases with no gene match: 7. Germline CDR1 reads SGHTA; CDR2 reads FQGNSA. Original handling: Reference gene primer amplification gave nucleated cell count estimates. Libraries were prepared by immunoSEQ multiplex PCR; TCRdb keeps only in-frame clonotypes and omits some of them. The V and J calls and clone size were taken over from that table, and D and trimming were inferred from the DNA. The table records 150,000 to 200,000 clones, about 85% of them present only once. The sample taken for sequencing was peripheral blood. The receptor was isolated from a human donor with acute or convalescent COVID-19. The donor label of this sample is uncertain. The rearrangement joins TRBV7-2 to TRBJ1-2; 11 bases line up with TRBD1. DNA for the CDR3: TGTGCCAGCAGCCAAACCGGGACAGGGGGGAACTATGGCTACACCTTC. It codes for CASSQTGTGGNYGYTF.